One sample yielded the 15 T cell receptor beta chains listed below, sequenced in a study of T cell changes during pregnancy in multiple sclerosis. Generated by immunoSEQ multiplex PCR, the TCRdb table keeps only in-frame clones and is missing some. The data contain under 55,000 clones, about nine tenths of them singletons. The source material was CD4+ T cells from peripheral blood mononuclear cells, sampled after pregnancy. Every receptor here comes from a female donor in good health, enrolled as a control in a pregnancy study.

V usage is TRBV28 and J usage is TRBJ1-1; 7 bases agree with TRBD1. The CDR3 sequence is 13 residues long. Trimming at V came to 4 bases and at J to 9 bases, leaving 8 bases not matched to a gene. Germline V gene lookup returns CDR1 MDHEN and CDR2 SYDVKM. For the CDR3, the DNA is TGTGCCAGCAGTTCAGGGACAGCCAGAAAAGCTTTCTTT. This translates into CASSSGTARKAFF.

The rearrangement joins TRBV2 to TRBJ1-5; 7 nucleotides line up with TRBD1. V was clipped by 2 bases and J by 2 bases; unmatched bases: 3. CDR1 and CDR2 from the germline V gene are SNHLY and FYNNEI. The CDR3 totals 15 residues. The CDR3 coding sequence is TGTGCCAGCAGTGAATGGCAGGGGGGCAATCAGCCCCAGCATTTT. It yields the protein CASSEWQGGNQPQHF.

The CDR3 is CATSRDGLAGIYEQYF. DNA of the CDR3: TGTGCCACCAGCAGAGATGGACTAGCGGGTATCTACGAGCAGTACTTC. This chain uses TRBV15 with TRBJ2-7; 11 nucleotides line up with TRBD2. CDR3 length: 16 residues. The germline V gene encodes CDR1 LNHNV and CDR2 YYDKDF (reference sequence). Losses at the gene ends were 0 bases for V and 3 bases for J; bases not matched to a gene: 4.

J is TRBJ2-7 and V is TRBV7-3, with D possibly being TRBD2 (7 bases). V dropped 5 bases and J dropped 9 bases, with 23 bases sitting between them. The germline V gene has CDR1 SGHTA and CDR2 FQGTGA. CDR3 length equals 15 residues. For the CDR3, the DNA is TGTGCCAGCAGCCCCGCGGTCGCGGGGGCACAAGGGCAGTACTTC. Its protein is CASSPAVAGAQGQYF.

V is TRBV4-1 and J is TRBJ2-4, with 10 bases lining up with TRBD2. The V and J ends lost 4 bases and 8 bases, in that order; junction bases with no gene match: 11. The CDR3 is 16 residues long. The germline gives CDR1 MGHRA, CDR2 YSYEKL. For the CDR3, the DNA is TGCGCCAGCAGCCGGGGAAGCGGGGGGGCTGAGGACATTCAGTACTTC. It is translated as CASSRGSGGAEDIQYF.

The chain couples TRBV27 to TRBJ2-7, with D maybe TRBD2 (6 bases). The V gene's germline CDR1 is MNHEY and CDR2 SMNVEV (reference sequence). The V gene lost 7 bases and the J gene lost 4 bases, with 20 bases spanning the gap. The CDR3 has 15 amino acids. This chain's CDR3 is CASTISRGGSYEQYF. The CDR3 coding sequence is TGTGCCAGCACCATCTCGCGGGGCGGTTCTTACGAGCAGTACTTC.

The genes are TRBV5-1 and TRBJ2-3; D might be TRBD2 (6 bases). The CDR3 is 14 amino acids. Germline V gives CDR1 SGHRS, CDR2 YFSETQ. Trimming cost V 4 bases and J 4 bases, with 13 bases left between them. The CDR3 nucleotides are TGCGCCAGCAGCCCGGACCGGGGGTCAGATACGCAGTATTTT. This codes for CASSPDRGSDTQYF.

The chain links TRBV6-6 to TRBJ2-5; D is unresolved. The germline V gene has CDR1 MNHNY and CDR2 SVGAGI (reference sequence). Trimming took 6 bases from V and 5 from J, leaving 19 bases between them. There are 15 residues in the CDR3. The CDR3 here is CASSLYDPTRETQYF. CDR3 sequence (DNA): TGTGCCAGCAGCCTATACGACCCGACCAGGGAGACCCAGTACTTC.

The genes are TRBV9 and TRBJ1-1; the D is unclear. The V end lost 0 bases, the J end lost 0 bases, and 9 bases lay between the germline ends. The CDR3 extends over 15 amino acids. Germline V gene data show CDR1 as SGDLS and CDR2 as YYNGEE. CDR3 in amino acids: CASSVANSMNTEAFF. Written as DNA, the CDR3 is TGTGCCAGCAGCGTAGCTAACAGCATGAACACTGAAGCTTTCTTT.

This rearrangement joins TRBV4-1 to TRBJ2-5; 11 nucleotides agree with TRBD2. The J call is in doubt because the DNA end fits TRBJ2-7 better. The germline gives CDR1 MGHRA, CDR2 YSYEKL. The CDR3 is 15 amino acids. The CDR3 DNA reads as TGCGCCAGCAGCCAAGTTAGCGGGAGGGCCTACGAGCAGTACTTC. It encodes CASSQVSGRAYEQYF.

The chain links TRBV7-2 to TRBJ2-2; D unresolved. V was cut by 2 bases and J by 0 bases, with 10 bases left in between. The CDR3 length is 16 residues. CDR1 SGHTA and CDR2 FQGNSA come from the germline V gene. This chain's CDR3 is CASSLTGGANTGELFF. CDR3 DNA: TGTGCCAGCAGCTTAACCGGCGGAGCGAACACCGGGGAGCTGTTTTTT.

The rearrangement uses TRBV5-6 and TRBJ1-1; D gene uncertain. The CDR3 has 16 amino acids. V gave up 4 bases and J gave up 0 bases, with 16 bases separating them. Germline-derived CDR1 and CDR2 are SGHDT and YYEEEE. In DNA form, the CDR3 reads TGTGCCAGCAGCCGGGGTCCAGGACTACTGAACACTGAAGCTTTCTTT. It codes for CASSRGPGLLNTEAFF.

V usage is TRBV7-8 and J usage is TRBJ1-6; D possibly corresponds to TRBD1 (5 bases). Germline CDR1 reads SGHVS; CDR2 reads FQNEAQ. The V end was cut by 3 bases, the J end by 8 bases, with 11 bases between. This CDR3 contains 14 residues. CDR3 nucleotides: TGTGCCAGCAGCTTCCAGGGAGGGGATTCACCCCTCCACTTT. Translation: CASSFQGGDSPLHF.

V and J are TRBV7-6 and TRBJ2-7, with D possibly matching TRBD2 (5 bases). V shed 6 bases and J shed 2 bases, with 17 bases lying between them. The CDR3 spans 15 residues. Germline values: CDR1 SGHVS, CDR2 FNYEAQ. CDR3 DNA: TGTGCCAGCAGTCCAGCTCCCGTCGGGGCCTACGAGCAGTACTTC. Protein: CASSPAPVGAYEQYF.

The chain recombines TRBV2 with TRBJ2-6, with a possible D match to TRBD1 (6 bases). V lost 0 bases, J lost 3 bases, and 15 bases lay in between. The CDR3 length is 18 residues. From germline, CDR1 is SNHLY and CDR2 FYNNEI. CDR3 in amino acids: CASSEAQGSGYGANVLTF. The CDR3 DNA reads as TGTGCCAGCAGTGAAGCGCAGGGGTCTGGATATGGGGCCAACGTCCTGACTTTC.